A single sample gave rise to the 2 T cell receptor beta chains below, sequenced in a study of cytomegalovirus exposure and HLA in healthy donors. It was with 60 Vbeta and 13 Jbeta primers that the PCR ran. Clones were sequenced by immunoSEQ multiplex PCR, and TCRdb holds only the in-frame ones, with some missing. The table records about 190,000 clones, about 80% of them present only once. The sample taken for sequencing was PBMCs. These receptors came from a woman between 25 and 40 years old in good health and CMV-seropositive.

The rearrangement joins TRBV5-1 to TRBJ1-4, with D tentatively TRBD1 (5 bases). Trimming removed 0 bases from V and 7 bases from J, with 10 bases in between. CDR3 length: 14 amino acids. Germline V lookup: CDR1 SGHRS, CDR2 YFSETQ. The CDR3 coding sequence is TGCGCCAGCAGCTTGGCAGGGCTTACTGAAAAACTGTTTTTT. Its translation is CASSLAGLTEKLFF. Full variable domain (rest looked up from reference TRBV5-1 and TRBJ1-4): KAGVTQTPRYLIKTRGQQVTLSCSPISGHRSVSWYQQTPGQGLQFLFEYFSETQRNKGNFPGRFSGRQFSNSRSEMNVSTLELGDSALYLCASSLAGLTEKLFFGSGTQLSVL.

This clone showed up just a few times. The V call is TRBV9, the J call TRBJ2-1; the match to TRBD2 covers 7 bases. V dropped 5 bases and J dropped 5; count of bases not matched to a gene: 7. Germline CDR1 is SGDLS and CDR2 is YYNGEE. The CDR3 is 14 amino acids. The CDR3 bases are TGTGCCAGCAGGAAGGGGCTAGCGGACAATGAGCAGTTCTTC. Its translation: CASRKGLADNEQFF.